This TCR beta chain derives from a study of T cell responses to AZD1222 COVID-19 vaccine. The method was immunoSEQ multiplex PCR; TCRdb's version includes in-frame clones alone and lacks a portion of them. The sample gives tens of thousands of clones, approximately 87% of which show up once; 9.5% to 13% is in the top ten. CDR3 length: 17 residues. V was pared by 4 bases and J by 0 bases, with 5 bases of the junction left unmatched. The germline CDR1 and CDR2 sequences are MNHEY and SVGEGT. This TCR derives from an adult who received the AZD1222 COVID-19 vaccine. The chain recombines TRBV6-2 or TRBV6-3 with TRBJ2-6, with 8 bases that match TRBD1. This sample comprised peripheral blood, obtained 28 days after the second AZD1222 dose. The CDR3 spells CASSLGQAHSGANVLTF. The CDR3 DNA is TGTGCCAGCAGTTTGGGACAGGCGCACTCTGGGGCCAACGTCCTGACTTTC.